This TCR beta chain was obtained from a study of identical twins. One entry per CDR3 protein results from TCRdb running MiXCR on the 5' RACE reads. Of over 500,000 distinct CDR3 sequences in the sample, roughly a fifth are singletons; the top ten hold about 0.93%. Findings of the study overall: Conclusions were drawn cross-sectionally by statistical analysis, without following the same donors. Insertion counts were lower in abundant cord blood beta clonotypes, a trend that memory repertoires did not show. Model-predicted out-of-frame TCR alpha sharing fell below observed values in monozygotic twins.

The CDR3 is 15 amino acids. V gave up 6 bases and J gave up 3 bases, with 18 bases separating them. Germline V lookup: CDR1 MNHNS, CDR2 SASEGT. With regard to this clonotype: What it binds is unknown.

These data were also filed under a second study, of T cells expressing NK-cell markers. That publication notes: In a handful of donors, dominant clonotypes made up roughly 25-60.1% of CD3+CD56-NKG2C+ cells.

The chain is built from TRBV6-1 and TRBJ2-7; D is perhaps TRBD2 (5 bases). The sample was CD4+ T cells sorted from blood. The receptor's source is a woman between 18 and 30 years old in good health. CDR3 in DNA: TGTGCCAGCAGACGTCCCTCCGGAGAGGGCTACGAGCAGTACTTC. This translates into CASRRPSGEGYEQYF.